This T cell receptor beta chain was identified during a study of blood T cell repertoires in COVID-19. As for the study in general: Researchers got acute and convalescent COVID-19 samples from the United States, Italy and Spain. Nucleic acid was either cDNA or gDNA, and it came from T cells, B-cell-depleted T cells, or PBMCs.

Under the authors' procedure: Quantification of nucleated cells was approximated via reference gene primer amplification. Libraries were prepared by immunoSEQ multiplex PCR; TCRdb keeps only in-frame clonotypes and omits some of them. The V and J calls and the clone size are those of that table, but D and trimming were determined from the DNA. The repertoire has tens of thousands of clones, about 81% of them found once; the top ten carry approximately 14%. The source is a man older than 75 with acute or convalescent COVID-19. Sequencing used peripheral blood.

CDR3: CASSSYRGSYEQYF. CDR3 bases: TGTGCCAGCAGCTCGTACAGGGGATCCTACGAGCAGTACTTC. The chain couples TRBV7-6 to TRBJ2-7; TRBD1 matches 7 bases. With 4 bases clipped from V and 1 base from J, the junction kept 4 bases outside the gene matches. Germline V lookup: CDR1 SGHVS, CDR2 FNYEAQ. The CDR3 consists of 14 residues.